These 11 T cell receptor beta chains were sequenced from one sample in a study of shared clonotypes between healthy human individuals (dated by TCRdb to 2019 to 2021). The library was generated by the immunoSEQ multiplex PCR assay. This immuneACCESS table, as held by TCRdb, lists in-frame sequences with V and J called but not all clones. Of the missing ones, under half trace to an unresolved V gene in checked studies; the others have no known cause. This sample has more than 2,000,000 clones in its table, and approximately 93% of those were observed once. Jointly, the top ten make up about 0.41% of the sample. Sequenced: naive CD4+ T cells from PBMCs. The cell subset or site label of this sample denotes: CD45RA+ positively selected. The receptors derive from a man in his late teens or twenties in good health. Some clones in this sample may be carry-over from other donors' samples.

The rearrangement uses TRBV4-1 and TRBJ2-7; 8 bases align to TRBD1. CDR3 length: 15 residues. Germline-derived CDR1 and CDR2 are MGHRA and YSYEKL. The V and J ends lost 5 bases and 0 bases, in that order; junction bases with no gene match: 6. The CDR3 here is CASSTGQADSYEQYF. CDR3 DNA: TGCGCCAGCAGCACGGGACAGGCTGACTCCTACGAGCAGTACTTC.

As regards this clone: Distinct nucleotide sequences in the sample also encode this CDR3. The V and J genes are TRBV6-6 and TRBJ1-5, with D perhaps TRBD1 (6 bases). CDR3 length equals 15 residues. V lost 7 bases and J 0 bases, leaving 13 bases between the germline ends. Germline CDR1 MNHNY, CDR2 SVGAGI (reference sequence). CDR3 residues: CASMRTAYSNQPQHF. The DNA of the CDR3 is TGTGCCAGCATGAGGACAGCTTATAGCAATCAGCCCCAGCATTTT.

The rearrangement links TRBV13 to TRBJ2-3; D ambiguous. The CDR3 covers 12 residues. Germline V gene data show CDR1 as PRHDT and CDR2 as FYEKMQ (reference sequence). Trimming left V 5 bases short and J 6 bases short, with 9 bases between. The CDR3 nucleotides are TGTGCCAGCAGCCCCGGTCGGGATACGCAGTATTTT. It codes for CASSPGRDTQYF.

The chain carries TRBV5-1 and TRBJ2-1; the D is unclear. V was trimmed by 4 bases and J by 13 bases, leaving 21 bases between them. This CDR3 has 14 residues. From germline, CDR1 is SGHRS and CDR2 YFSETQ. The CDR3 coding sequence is TGCGCCAGCAGCCCCTCGGCTGTATCACCCGGACAGTTCTTC. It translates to CASSPSAVSPGQFF.

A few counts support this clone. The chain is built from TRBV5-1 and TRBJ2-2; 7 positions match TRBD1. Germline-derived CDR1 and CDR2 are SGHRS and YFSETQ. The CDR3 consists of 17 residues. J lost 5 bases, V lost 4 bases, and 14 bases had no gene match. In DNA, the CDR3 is TGCGCCAGCAGCCCGGACAGAGACAGGGCAAGGACCGGGGAGCTGTTTTTT. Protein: CASSPDRDRARTGELFF.

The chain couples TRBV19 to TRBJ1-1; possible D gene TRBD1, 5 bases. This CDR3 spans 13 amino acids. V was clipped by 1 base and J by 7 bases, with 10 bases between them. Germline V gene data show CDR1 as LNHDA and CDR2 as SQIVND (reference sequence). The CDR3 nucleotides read TGTGCCAGTAGTATAGGGGGCAGATATGAAGCTTTCTTT. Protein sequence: CASSIGGRYEAFF.

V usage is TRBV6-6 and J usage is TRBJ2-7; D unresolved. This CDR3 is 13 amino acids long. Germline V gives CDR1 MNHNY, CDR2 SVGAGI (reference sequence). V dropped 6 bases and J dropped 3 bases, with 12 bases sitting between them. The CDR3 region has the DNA TGTGCCAGCAGCGGCCCGACCGACTACGAGCAGTACTTC. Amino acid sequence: CASSGPTDYEQYF.

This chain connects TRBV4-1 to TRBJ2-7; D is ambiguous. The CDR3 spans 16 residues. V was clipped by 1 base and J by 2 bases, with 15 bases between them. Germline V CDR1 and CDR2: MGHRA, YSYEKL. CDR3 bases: TGCGCCAGCAGCCAAGGGCCAGGACCTGGCACCTACGAGCAGTACTTC. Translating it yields CASSQGPGPGTYEQYF.

The CDR3 sequence is CASSAWTLAKNIQYF. CDR3 nucleotide sequence: TGTGCCAGCAGCGCGTGGACTTTAGCCAAAAACATTCAGTACTTC. The rearrangement joins TRBV7-9 to TRBJ2-4, with a weak D call TRBD2 (5 bases). Germline V gene sequence: CDR1 SEHNR, CDR2 FQNEAQ (reference sequence). Trimming pared 5 bases from V and 0 bases from J, leaving 11 bases between. The CDR3 length is 15 residues.

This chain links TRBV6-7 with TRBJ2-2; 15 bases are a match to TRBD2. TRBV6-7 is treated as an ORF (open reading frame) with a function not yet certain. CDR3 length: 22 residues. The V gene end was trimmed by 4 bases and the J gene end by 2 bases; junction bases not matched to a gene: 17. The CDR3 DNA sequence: TGTGCCAGCAGTTTCCTTTTCCGAGGGACTAGCGGGAGGCCTTTAAACACCGGGGAGCTGTTTTTT. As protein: CASSFLFRGTSGRPLNTGELFF.

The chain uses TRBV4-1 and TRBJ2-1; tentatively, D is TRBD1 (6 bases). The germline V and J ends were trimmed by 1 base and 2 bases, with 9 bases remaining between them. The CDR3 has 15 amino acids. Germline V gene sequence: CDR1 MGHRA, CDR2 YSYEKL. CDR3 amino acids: CASSQGGLTYNEQFF. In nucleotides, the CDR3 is TGCGCCAGCAGCCAAGGGGGGCTGACCTACAATGAGCAGTTCTTC.